This T cell receptor beta chain is from a study of T-cell memory formation after mild COVID-19. Study-wide results and limits: CD4+ contracting clones were mainly CM and EM; CD8+ ones, EMRA. The appearance of some responding clones in pre-infection memory suggested that cross-reactive memory joined.

TCRdb reanalysed the 5' RACE reads using MiXCR and keeps one entry per CDR3 protein. Among roughly 86,000 distinct CDR3 sequences listed, about 13% were seen once. This clonotype has a count of ten or more. What it recognizes is unknown. The germline V gene encodes CDR1 SGHDN and CDR2 FVKESK. The CDR3 is 15 residues long. V dropped 2 bases and J dropped 2; count of bases not matched to a gene: 3. The chain links TRBV14 to TRBJ2-3; 8 bases align to TRBD2. The specimen sequenced was PBMCs or a T cell subset sorted from them (not recorded which). The source of this sequence is an adult woman who had mild COVID-19 (a few samples of this study predate the infection). Cell type and time point are not known. Here the CDR3 reads CASSQIAGYTDTQYF. CDR3 sequence (DNA): TGTGCCAGCAGCCAAATAGCGGGGTACACAGATACGCAGTATTTT.